This T cell receptor (beta chain) was found in a study of blood T cell repertoires in COVID-19. Participant-reported clinical history was the basis for cohort assignment. The authors' processing: Amplifying reference gene primers gave estimates of nucleated cell counts. Here immunoSEQ multiplex PCR was the method, and the copy in TCRdb shows in-frame clones only, minus some. V and J calls and clone size are those listed in that table; D and trimming were worked out from the DNA. The sample yields 180,000 or so clones, around 80% seen once. This TCR was sampled from a man aged 45-65 years who had recovered from COVID-19. The material sequenced was PBMCs or T cells enriched from blood (not recorded which).

Written as DNA, the CDR3 is TGTGCCACCAGCAGAGCCGGGACAGGGCTCCAGCCCCAGCATTTT. It is translated as CATSRAGTGLQPQHF. This chain links TRBV15 with TRBJ1-5; 9 positions match TRBD1. Trimming at V came to 1 base and at J to 7 bases, leaving 5 bases not matched to a gene. This CDR3 is 15 amino acids long. Per germline, CDR1 LNHNV and CDR2 YYDKDF (reference sequence).